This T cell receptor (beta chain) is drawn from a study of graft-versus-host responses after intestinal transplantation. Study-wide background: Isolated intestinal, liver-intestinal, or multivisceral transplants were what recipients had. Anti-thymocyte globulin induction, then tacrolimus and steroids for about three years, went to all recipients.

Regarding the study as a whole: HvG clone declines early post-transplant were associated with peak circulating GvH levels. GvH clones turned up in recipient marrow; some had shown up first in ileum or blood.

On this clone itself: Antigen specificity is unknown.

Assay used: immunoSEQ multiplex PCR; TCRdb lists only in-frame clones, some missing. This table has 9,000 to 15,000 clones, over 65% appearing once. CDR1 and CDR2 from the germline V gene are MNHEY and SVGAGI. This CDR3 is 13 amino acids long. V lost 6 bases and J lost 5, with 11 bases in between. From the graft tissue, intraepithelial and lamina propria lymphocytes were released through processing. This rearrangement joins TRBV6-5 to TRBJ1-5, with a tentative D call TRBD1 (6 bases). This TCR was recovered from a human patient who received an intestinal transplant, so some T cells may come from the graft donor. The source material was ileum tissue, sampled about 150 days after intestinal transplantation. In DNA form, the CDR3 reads TGTGCCAGCAGCGACAACAGGGATCAGCCCCAGCATTTT. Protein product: CASSDNRDQPQHF.